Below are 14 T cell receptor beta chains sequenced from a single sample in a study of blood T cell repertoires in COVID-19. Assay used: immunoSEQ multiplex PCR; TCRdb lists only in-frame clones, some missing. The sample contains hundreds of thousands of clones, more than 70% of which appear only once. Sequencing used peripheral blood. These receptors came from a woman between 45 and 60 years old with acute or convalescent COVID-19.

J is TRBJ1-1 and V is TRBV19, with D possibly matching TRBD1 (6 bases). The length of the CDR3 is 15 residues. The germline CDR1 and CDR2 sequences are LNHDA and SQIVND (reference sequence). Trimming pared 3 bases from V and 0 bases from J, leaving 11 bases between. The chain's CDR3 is CASSMKGVVNTEAFF. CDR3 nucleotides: TGTGCCAGTAGTATGAAGGGGGTAGTGAACACTGAAGCTTTCTTT.

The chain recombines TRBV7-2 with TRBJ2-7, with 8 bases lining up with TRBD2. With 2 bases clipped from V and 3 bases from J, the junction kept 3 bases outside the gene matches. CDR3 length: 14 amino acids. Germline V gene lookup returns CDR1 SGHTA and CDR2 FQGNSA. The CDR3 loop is CASSLSSGLYEQYF. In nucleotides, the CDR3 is TGTGCCAGCAGCTTATCTAGCGGGCTCTACGAGCAGTACTTC.

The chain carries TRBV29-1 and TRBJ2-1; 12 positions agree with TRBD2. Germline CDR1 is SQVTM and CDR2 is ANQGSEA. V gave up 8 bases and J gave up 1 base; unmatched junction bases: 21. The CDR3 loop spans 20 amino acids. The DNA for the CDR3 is TGCAGCCCCCCCGGGGGCCTCCCTAGCGGGAGGGCAAGATCCTACAATGAGCAGTTCTTC. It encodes CSPPGGLPSGRARSYNEQFF.

This CDR3 is CASSLGGRADTQYF. In DNA form, the CDR3 reads TGCGCCAGCAGCTTGGGAGGCAGGGCAGATACGCAGTATTTT. This sequence joins TRBV5-1 and TRBJ2-3, with a tentative D call TRBD1 (5 bases). V lost 0 bases and J lost 4, with 9 bases in between. This CDR3 region has 14 residues. The germline CDR1 and CDR2 sequences are SGHRS and YFSETQ.

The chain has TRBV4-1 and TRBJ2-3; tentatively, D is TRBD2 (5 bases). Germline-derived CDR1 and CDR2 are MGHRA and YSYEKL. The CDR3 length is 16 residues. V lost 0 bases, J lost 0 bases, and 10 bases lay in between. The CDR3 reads CASSQEVAQSTDTQYF. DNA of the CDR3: TGCGCCAGCAGCCAAGAAGTAGCGCAAAGCACAGATACGCAGTATTTT.

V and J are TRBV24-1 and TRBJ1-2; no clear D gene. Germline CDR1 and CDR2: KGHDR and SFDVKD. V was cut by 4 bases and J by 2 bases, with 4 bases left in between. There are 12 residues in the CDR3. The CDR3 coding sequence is TGTGCCACCAGTGACGGGAACTATGGCTACACCTTC. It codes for CATSDGNYGYTF.

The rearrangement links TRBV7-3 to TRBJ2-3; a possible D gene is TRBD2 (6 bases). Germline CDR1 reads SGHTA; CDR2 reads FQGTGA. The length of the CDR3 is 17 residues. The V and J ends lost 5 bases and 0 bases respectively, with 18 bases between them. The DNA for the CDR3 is TGTGCCAGCAGCCAACGCCCCCCAGGGACTAGCACAGATACGCAGTATTTT. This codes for CASSQRPPGTSTDTQYF.

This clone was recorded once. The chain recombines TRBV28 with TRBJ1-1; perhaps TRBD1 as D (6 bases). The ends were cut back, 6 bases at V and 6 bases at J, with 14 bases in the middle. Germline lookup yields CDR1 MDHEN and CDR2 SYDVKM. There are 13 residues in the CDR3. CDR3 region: CASSDRDTPEAFF. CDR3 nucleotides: TGTGCCAGCAGCGACCGGGACACCCCTGAAGCTTTCTTT.

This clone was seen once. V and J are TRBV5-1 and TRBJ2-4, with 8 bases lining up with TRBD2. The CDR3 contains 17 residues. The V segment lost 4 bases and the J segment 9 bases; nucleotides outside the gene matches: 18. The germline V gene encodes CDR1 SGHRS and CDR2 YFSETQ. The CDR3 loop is CASSPEPGLGVLGIQYF. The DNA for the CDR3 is TGCGCCAGCAGCCCGGAGCCGGGACTAGGGGTGTTGGGCATTCAGTACTTC.

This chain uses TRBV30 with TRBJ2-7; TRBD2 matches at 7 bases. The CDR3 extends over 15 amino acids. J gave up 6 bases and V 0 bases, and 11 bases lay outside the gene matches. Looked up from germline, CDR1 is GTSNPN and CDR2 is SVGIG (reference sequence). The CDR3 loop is CAWSVRDPWEGEQYF. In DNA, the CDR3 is TGTGCCTGGAGTGTACGGGACCCTTGGGAGGGCGAGCAGTACTTC.

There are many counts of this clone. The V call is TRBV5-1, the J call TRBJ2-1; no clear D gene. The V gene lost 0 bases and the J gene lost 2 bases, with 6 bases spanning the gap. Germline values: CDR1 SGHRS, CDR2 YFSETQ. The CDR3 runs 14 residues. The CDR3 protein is CASSLALPYNEQFF. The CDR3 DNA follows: TGCGCCAGCAGCTTGGCACTACCCTACAATGAGCAGTTCTTC.

The chain's CDR3 is CASSLSSGQETQYF. The CDR3 coding sequence is TGTGCCAGCAGTTTATCTAGCGGGCAAGAGACCCAGTACTTC. The chain combines TRBV28 with TRBJ2-5; 8 bases map to TRBD2. Germline CDR1 MDHEN, CDR2 SYDVKM. V trimming: 1 base; J trimming: 2 bases; junction bases outside the gene matches: 0. This CDR3 region has 14 residues.

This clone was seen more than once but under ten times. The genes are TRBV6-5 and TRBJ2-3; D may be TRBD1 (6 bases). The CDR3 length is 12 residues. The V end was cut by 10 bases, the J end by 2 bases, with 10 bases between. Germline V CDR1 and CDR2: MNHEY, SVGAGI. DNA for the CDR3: TGTGCCACCAAGGGGGTCACAGATACGCAGTATTTT. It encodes CATKGVTDTQYF.

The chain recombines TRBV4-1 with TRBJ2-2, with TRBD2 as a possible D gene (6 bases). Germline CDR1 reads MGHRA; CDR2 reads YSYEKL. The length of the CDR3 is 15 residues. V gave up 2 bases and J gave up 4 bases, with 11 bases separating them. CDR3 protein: CASSQHTSPTGELFF. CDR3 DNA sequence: TGCGCCAGCAGCCAACACACTAGCCCCACCGGGGAGCTGTTTTTT.